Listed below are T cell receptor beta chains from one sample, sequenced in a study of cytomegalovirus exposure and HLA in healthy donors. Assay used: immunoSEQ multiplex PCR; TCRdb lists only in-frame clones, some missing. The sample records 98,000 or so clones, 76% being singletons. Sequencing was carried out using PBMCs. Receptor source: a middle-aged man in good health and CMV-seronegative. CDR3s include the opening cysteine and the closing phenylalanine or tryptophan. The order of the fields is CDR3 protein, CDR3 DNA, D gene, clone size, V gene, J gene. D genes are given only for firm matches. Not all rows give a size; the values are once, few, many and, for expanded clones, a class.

cdr3_aa: CASSLAGGPYNEQFF
cdr3_nt: TGTGCCAGCAGTTTAGCGGGAGGACCCTACAATGAGCAGTTCTTC
d_call: TRBD2
clone_size: -
v_call: TRBV28
j_call: TRBJ2-1

cdr3_aa: CASSLSGTSSNEQFF
cdr3_nt: TGTGCCAGCAGCTTATCCGGGACTAGCTCCAATGAGCAGTTCTTC
d_call: TRBD2
clone_size: -
v_call: TRBV7-9
j_call: TRBJ2-1

cdr3_aa: CASTLGSGNNEQFF
cdr3_nt: TGTGCCTCCACGCTAGGCAGCGGGAACAATGAGCAGTTCTTC
d_call: TRBD2
clone_size: -
v_call: TRBV19
j_call: TRBJ2-1

cdr3_aa: CASRGALQPQHF
cdr3_nt: TGTGCCAGCAGAGGGGCACTTCAGCCCCAGCATTTT
d_call: -
clone_size: -
v_call: TRBV28
j_call: TRBJ1-5

cdr3_aa: CASSYRQGAGELFF
cdr3_nt: TGTGCCAGCAGTTACAGACAGGGTGCCGGGGAGCTGTTTTTT
d_call: TRBD1
clone_size: -
v_call: TRBV6-5
j_call: TRBJ2-2

cdr3_aa: CASSSRTGNTGELFF
cdr3_nt: TGCGCCAGCAGCTCTCGGACAGGGAACACCGGGGAGCTGTTTTTT
d_call: TRBD1
clone_size: -
v_call: TRBV4-1
j_call: TRBJ2-2

cdr3_aa: CARTGGRVDTQYF
cdr3_nt: TGTGCCAGAACGGGGGGCCGAGTAGATACGCAGTATTTT
d_call: -
clone_size: few
v_call: TRBV11-2
j_call: TRBJ2-3

cdr3_aa: CASSDHGQAMGETQYF
cdr3_nt: TGTGCCAGCAGTGATCATGGACAGGCTATGGGGGAGACCCAGTACTTC
d_call: TRBD1
clone_size: -
v_call: TRBV6-1
j_call: TRBJ2-5

cdr3_aa: CASLRDTTDTQYF
cdr3_nt: TGTGCCAGCTTGAGGGACACCACAGATACGCAGTATTTT
d_call: -
clone_size: -
v_call: TRBV2
j_call: TRBJ2-3

cdr3_aa: CASSVAPQQNTEAFF
cdr3_nt: TGTGCCAGCAGCGTCGCTCCACAGCAGAACACTGAAGCTTTCTTT
d_call: -
clone_size: -
v_call: TRBV9
j_call: TRBJ1-1

cdr3_aa: CASRTDMNTEAFF
cdr3_nt: TGTGCCAGCAGAACAGATATGAACACTGAAGCTTTCTTT
d_call: -
clone_size: -
v_call: TRBV18
j_call: TRBJ1-1

cdr3_aa: CASSLGRGLNTGELFF
cdr3_nt: TGTGCCAGCAGCTTAGGGCGGGGCCTTAACACCGGGGAGCTGTTTTTT
d_call: -
clone_size: -
v_call: TRBV7-2
j_call: TRBJ2-2

cdr3_aa: CASSFPDILGANEKLFF
cdr3_nt: TGTGCCAGCAGTTTCCCGGACATATTAGGAGCTAATGAAAAACTGTTTTTT
d_call: -
clone_size: -
v_call: TRBV28
j_call: TRBJ1-4

cdr3_aa: CASSLRRANTEAFF
cdr3_nt: TGTGCCAGCAGTTTGCGGAGGGCTAACACTGAAGCTTTCTTT
d_call: -
clone_size: -
v_call: TRBV27
j_call: TRBJ1-1

cdr3_aa: CASSVGGGDPDTQYF
cdr3_nt: TGTGCCAGCAGCGTAGGCGGGGGGGATCCAGATACGCAGTATTTT
d_call: TRBD2
clone_size: -
v_call: TRBV9
j_call: TRBJ2-3

cdr3_aa: CASISGGGSRNEQFF
cdr3_nt: TGTGCCAGTATTTCAGGGGGCGGGAGTCGCAATGAGCAGTTCTTC
d_call: -
clone_size: -
v_call: TRBV19
j_call: TRBJ2-1

cdr3_aa: CSSRSTSGPDPYEQYF
cdr3_nt: TGTTCCAGCAGGTCGACTAGCGGGCCAGACCCCTACGAGCAGTACTTC
d_call: TRBD2
clone_size: -
v_call: TRBV7-9
j_call: TRBJ2-7

cdr3_aa: CSGTRQETQYF
cdr3_nt: TGCAGCGGAACTAGGCAAGAGACCCAGTACTTC
d_call: -
clone_size: -
v_call: TRBV20-1
j_call: TRBJ2-5

cdr3_aa: CASSPSFGRTSTDTQYF
cdr3_nt: TGTGCCAGCAGTCCCTCCTTTGGGCGGACTAGCACAGATACGCAGTATTTT
d_call: -
clone_size: -
v_call: TRBV27
j_call: TRBJ2-3

cdr3_aa: CASSLGSDTQYF
cdr3_nt: TGTGCCAGCAGCCTAGGTTCGGATACGCAGTATTTT
d_call: -
clone_size: -
v_call: TRBV11-3
j_call: TRBJ2-3

cdr3_aa: CSGLRTGSYEQYF
cdr3_nt: TGCAGCGGGCTCAGGACAGGTTCCTACGAGCAGTACTTC
d_call: TRBD1
clone_size: -
v_call: TRBV29-1
j_call: TRBJ2-7

cdr3_aa: CSSSLDGRGYKGGELFF
cdr3_nt: TGTTCCAGCAGCTTGGACGGCCGGGGTTATAAGGGCGGGGAGCTGTTTTTT
d_call: -
clone_size: -
v_call: TRBV7-9
j_call: TRBJ2-2

cdr3_aa: CASSLLRDISNYGYTF
cdr3_nt: TGTGCCAGCAGCCTCCTCCGGGATATATCGAACTATGGCTACACTTTC
d_call: -
clone_size: -
v_call: TRBV5-6
j_call: TRBJ1-2

cdr3_aa: CASSFRQNTEAFF
cdr3_nt: TGTGCCAGCAGTTTCAGACAGAACACTGAAGCTTTCTTT
d_call: -
clone_size: -
v_call: TRBV6-5
j_call: TRBJ1-1

cdr3_aa: CASSVTGETQYF
cdr3_nt: TGTGCCAGCAGCGTAACGGGGGAGACCCAGTACTTC
d_call: -
clone_size: -
v_call: TRBV9
j_call: TRBJ2-5

cdr3_aa: CSVPLETQYF
cdr3_nt: TGCAGCGTTCCCCTAGAGACCCAGTACTTC
d_call: -
clone_size: -
v_call: TRBV29-1
j_call: TRBJ2-5

cdr3_aa: CSAGTAGTNEKLFF
cdr3_nt: TGCAGCGCTGGGACTGCCGGAACTAATGAAAAACTGTTTTTT
d_call: -
clone_size: -
v_call: TRBV29-1
j_call: TRBJ1-4

cdr3_aa: CASSPLTGLAYNEQFF
cdr3_nt: TGTGCCAGCAGTCCATTGACGGGACTAGCCTACAATGAGCAGTTCTTC
d_call: TRBD2
clone_size: -
v_call: TRBV28
j_call: TRBJ2-1

cdr3_aa: CAHDRGPLSEQFF
cdr3_nt: TGTGCCCACGACAGGGGCCCACTCAGTGAGCAGTTCTTC
d_call: TRBD1
clone_size: -
v_call: TRBV28
j_call: TRBJ2-1

cdr3_aa: CASSAPGGWNSYEQYF
cdr3_nt: TGTGCCAGCAGCGCACCAGGGGGCTGGAACTCCTACGAGCAGTACTTC
d_call: TRBD1
clone_size: -
v_call: TRBV2
j_call: TRBJ2-7

cdr3_aa: CASSPETGETQHF
cdr3_nt: TGTGCCAGCAGCCCAGAGACAGGGGAGACCCAGCATTTT
d_call: TRBD1
clone_size: few
v_call: TRBV7-9
j_call: TRBJ1-5

cdr3_aa: CASSPIRDRRQAFF
cdr3_nt: TGCGCCAGCAGCCCAATTAGGGACAGGCGGCAAGCTTTCTTT
d_call: TRBD1
clone_size: -
v_call: TRBV4-1
j_call: TRBJ1-1

cdr3_aa: CASRVAVSSYEQYF
cdr3_nt: TGTGCCAGCAGAGTAGCGGTGAGCTCCTACGAGCAGTACTTC
d_call: -
clone_size: -
v_call: TRBV6-6
j_call: TRBJ2-7

cdr3_aa: CASSPGDYHYNEQFF
cdr3_nt: TGTGCCAGCAGTCCGGGGGACTACCATTACAATGAGCAGTTCTTC
d_call: TRBD2
clone_size: -
v_call: TRBV27
j_call: TRBJ2-1

cdr3_aa: CASTLGSGRSYNEQFF
cdr3_nt: TGTGCCAGCACGCTGGGAAGCGGGAGGTCCTACAATGAGCAGTTCTTC
d_call: TRBD2
clone_size: -
v_call: TRBV7-6
j_call: TRBJ2-1